This T cell receptor (beta chain) is drawn from a study of identical twins. Findings of the study overall: It was cross-sectional statistical analysis, not following the same donors, that the conclusions relied on.

The J segment lost 8 bases and the V segment lost 7 bases, leaving 14 bases of the junction unmatched. This CDR3 has 15 amino acids. Germline V gives CDR1 MNHEY, CDR2 SVGEGT. TCRdb processed the 5' RACE reads anew with MiXCR; each CDR3 protein has one entry. This table holds some 760,000 distinct CDR3 sequences, roughly 20% found once. This clonotype was observed a single time. The antigen is undetermined. These data also featured in a second study, about T cells expressing NK-cell markers.

The chain is built from TRBV6-2 or TRBV6-3 and TRBJ2-7; 10 bases agree with TRBD2. Sequenced input: PBMCs. This clonotype was obtained from a woman under 30 in good health. The CDR3 loop reads CASTNSLAGPWKQYF. In DNA, the CDR3 is TGTGCCAGCACCAACTCACTAGCGGGACCTTGGAAGCAGTACTTC.